This is a list of T cell receptor beta chains from one sample in a study of monozygotic twins with inflammatory bowel disease. TCRdb reanalyzed the 5' RACE reads and collapses them to one entry per CDR3 protein, without DNA. Its clone listing holds approximately 380,000 distinct CDR3 sequences. Sequenced sample: blood. These receptors all come from a human donor with ulcerative colitis or Crohn's disease, or a healthy co-twin of an affected twin (not recorded which). Both conserved end residues are part of each CDR3. Each record gives: V gene, J gene, CDR3 protein.

TRBV7-9	TRBJ2-7	CASSLGQGNLYEQYF
TRBV5-1	TRBJ1-1	CASSLQGINTEAFF
TRBV4-2	TRBJ2-3	CASSQARAGTGADTQYF
TRBV4-1	TRBJ1-4	CASSQGPGPRVATNEKLFF
TRBV5-6	TRBJ2-5	CASSSGSWQETQYF
TRBV5-1	TRBJ2-2	CASSLAATGELFF
TRBV4-1	TRBJ1-6	CASSQDPRGVSPLHF
TRBV18	TRBJ2-5	CASSLDPRETQYF
TRBV10-3	TRBJ2-5	CAISEVLGQETQYF
TRBV25-1	TRBJ2-1	CASSDIGVYAEQFF
TRBV7-2	TRBJ2-1	CASSREGATFSYNEQFF
TRBV7-6	TRBJ2-5	CASSWNRGLRETQYF
TRBV7-2	TRBJ2-1	CASSLVRYEQFF
TRBV5-1	TRBJ2-1	CASSPLSPLYNEQFF
TRBV6-5	TRBJ2-3	CASSHVRGQDYSTDTQYF
TRBV5-1	TRBJ2-7	CASSSTGGSYEQYF
TRBV7-2	TRBJ2-7	CASSLSNRGGEQYF
TRBV7-3	TRBJ2-3	CASSLSGTSGGLTDTQYF
TRBV4-1	TRBJ2-6	CASSPDVNSGANVLTF
TRBV5-1	TRBJ2-4	CASSRQDAAKNIQYF
TRBV5-1	TRBJ1-6	CASTSGAGESPLHF
TRBV5-1	TRBJ2-7	CASSLAAGASIHEQYF
TRBV12-3/TRBV12-4	TRBJ2-7	CASSFGLAGGYEQYF
TRBV6-2/TRBV6-3	TRBJ2-1	CASSYSIGEQFF
TRBV6-2/TRBV6-3	TRBJ2-2	CASSYTGTVGEELFF
TRBV7-9	TRBJ2-7	CASSLVNSPYEQYF
TRBV5-1	TRBJ1-6	CASSLGDLGTYNSPLHF
TRBV7-2	TRBJ2-7	CASSSRGGTGGPYEQYF